This T cell receptor beta chain was captured by sequencing in a study of T cell responses to AZD1222 COVID-19 vaccine. General study findings and limits: Among those given AZD1222, only 6 or 7 were seropositive at baseline.

Libraries were prepared by immunoSEQ multiplex PCR; TCRdb keeps only in-frame clonotypes and omits some of them. The table shows about 82,000 clones, with 92% occurring only once. CDR3 length: 16 residues. V was trimmed by 7 bases and J by 7 bases, leaving 20 bases between them. Germline V gene lookup returns CDR1 MDHEN and CDR2 SYDVKM. Details on this clone: Its antigen is currently unknown.

The sample here was peripheral blood, taken 28 days after the second AZD1222 dose. The sequence came from an adult who received the AZD1222 COVID-19 vaccine. V and J are TRBV28 and TRBJ1-6; weak D call: TRBD1 (5 bases). The CDR3 sequence is CASTSGWGLANSPLHF. The CDR3 DNA is TGTGCCAGCACCTCCGGGTGGGGCCTGGCAAATTCACCCCTCCACTTT.